This TCR beta chain was obtained from a study of shared clonotypes between healthy human individuals. The table came from immunoSEQ multiplex PCR; TCRdb's copy has only in-frame clones and leaves some out. The sample yields 1,500,000 or so clones, roughly 96% seen once. CDR3 size: 15 residues. With V trimmed by 4 bases and J by 1 base, 2 bases remained unmatched. Germline V lookup: CDR1 SGHTA, CDR2 FQGNSA. This receptor was taken from a man between 25 and 39 years old in good health. The rearrangement joins TRBV7-2 to TRBJ2-2, with 8 bases fitting TRBD1. What was sequenced was naive CD4+ T cells sorted from blood. Subset specified: CD45RA+ positively selected. The CDR3 reads CASSWDRRNTGELFF. The CDR3 region has the DNA TGTGCCAGCAGCTGGGACAGGAGGAACACCGGGGAGCTGTTTTTT.